This T cell receptor (beta chain) was sequenced in a study of blood T cell repertoires in COVID-19. Using immunoSEQ multiplex PCR, the repertoire was profiled, and TCRdb retains in-frame clones only, with some absent. This table holds 200,000 to 250,000 clones, approximately 79% found once. The sample consisted of peripheral blood. The receptor's source is a woman between 40 and 50 years old with active or convalescent COVID-19.

The CDR3 DNA is TGTGCCAGCAGCCCAATTAGCGGGGGGATCAATGAGCAGTTCTTC. Its translation: CASSPISGGINEQFF. V gene TRBV7-9 combines with J gene TRBJ2-1, with 10 bases that match TRBD2. The J segment lost 6 bases and the V segment lost 5 bases, leaving 7 bases of the junction unmatched. Germline V gives CDR1 SEHNR, CDR2 FQNEAQ (reference sequence). This CDR3 comprises 15 residues. The full variable domain, in which reference TRBV7-9 and TRBJ2-1 provide the parts outside the CDR3, is DTGVSQNPRHKITKRGQNVTFRCDPISEHNRLYWYRQTLGQGPEFLTYFQNEAQLEKSRLLSDRFSAERPKGSFSTLEIQRTEQGDSAMYLCASSPISGGINEQFFGPGTRLTVL.